A single sample is the source of the 10 T cell receptor beta chains below, sequenced in a study of T-cell reconstitution after alpha-beta-depleted transplantation in children. Unique molecular identifiers were built into the TCRbeta library. TCRdb independently ran MiXCR on the PCR reads; one entry per CDR3 protein. The sample contains about 500,000 distinct CDR3 sequences, around a third of which appear only once. This specimen was PBMCs from the stem cell graft donor, taken from the stem cell graft. Every receptor here comes from a human donor who donated a stem cell graft to a child with aplastic anemia.

V gene TRBV12-3 or TRBV12-4 combines with J gene TRBJ1-2; 8 nucleotides agree with TRBD1. The CDR3 contains 14 residues. V was pared by 5 bases and J by 7 bases, with 9 bases of the junction left unmatched. CDR3 protein: CASSVPDREAGYTF. DNA for the CDR3: TGTGCCAGCAGTGTCCCGGACAGGGAGGCTGGCTACACCTTC.

The chain employs TRBV29-1 and TRBJ2-2; the match to TRBD1 covers 8 bases. From germline, CDR1 is SQVTM and CDR2 ANQGSEA. J gave up 4 bases and V 2 bases, and 3 bases lay outside the gene matches. CDR3 length equals 14 residues. This chain's CDR3 is CSVETGGVTGELFF. DNA of the CDR3: TGCAGCGTTGAAACAGGGGGAGTCACCGGGGAGCTGTTTTTT.

This clonotype was seen only a few times. The gene calls are TRBV6-1 and TRBJ1-2; D is perhaps TRBD1 (5 bases). The CDR3 totals 13 residues. Germline V CDR1 and CDR2: MNHNS, SASEGT. V lost 6 bases, J lost 3 bases, and 11 bases lay in between. The CDR3 DNA sequence: TGTGCCAGCAGCCTCAGGGCTCACTATGGCTACACCTTC. Encoded protein: CASSLRAHYGYTF.

The chain links TRBV12-3 or TRBV12-4 to TRBJ2-1; 8 bases match TRBD2. This CDR3 has 13 amino acids. The V segment lost 10 bases and the J segment 4 bases; nucleotides outside the gene matches: 6. The CDR3 DNA sequence: TGTGCCACCGGCGGGAGGACGTACAATGAGCAGTTCTTC. Protein product: CATGGRTYNEQFF.

This clonotype was counted a few times. Sequence at one end of the junction differs from germline and may be a read error. The chain has TRBV28 and TRBJ2-5, with D perhaps matching TRBD1 (6 bases). The CDR3 is 15 residues long. The germline V gene encodes CDR1 MDHEN and CDR2 SYDVKM. CDR3 in amino acids: CASSPSGVGQGTQYF. CDR3 coding DNA: TGTGCCAGCAGTCCGAGTGGGGTGGGACAAGGGACCCAGTACTTC.

The rearrangement uses TRBV29-1 and TRBJ1-2, with 9 bases fitting TRBD1. The germline V gene has CDR1 SQVTM and CDR2 ANQGSEA. The J segment lost 3 bases and the V segment lost 4 bases, leaving 6 bases of the junction unmatched. This CDR3 contains 14 residues. The CDR3 is CSVAGQGADYGYTF. CDR3 in DNA: TGCAGCGTTGCGGGACAGGGCGCCGACTATGGCTACACCTTC.

V gene TRBV6-2 or TRBV6-3 combines with J gene TRBJ2-1, with D perhaps matching TRBD2 (5 bases). The CDR3 length is 14 residues. The V gene's germline CDR1 is MNHEY and CDR2 SVGEGT. The ends were cut back, 4 bases at V and 5 bases at J, with 12 bases in the middle. The CDR3 nucleotides are TGTGCCAGCAGTTTACCCGGGATCAACAATGAGCAGTTCTTC. Protein sequence: CASSLPGINNEQFF.

The chain is built from TRBV20-1 and TRBJ2-1; 9 bases line up with TRBD1. Germline CDR1 DFQATT, CDR2 SNEGSKA (reference sequence). J lost 5 bases, V lost 5 bases, and 7 bases had no gene match. The CDR3 spans 14 residues. In DNA, the CDR3 is TGCAGTGCTGATAAACAGGGGGCCCACAATGAGCAGTTCTTC. It encodes CSADKQGAHNEQFF.

This clonotype was counted a few times. The V and J genes are TRBV19 and TRBJ2-3; the D gene is possibly TRBD2 (5 bases). Germline-derived CDR1 and CDR2 are LNHDA and SQIVND (reference sequence). Trimming took off 4 bases at V and 7 bases at J, with 9 bases between the two ends. This CDR3 contains 12 residues. This chain's CDR3 is CASSTRLNTQYF. The CDR3, as DNA: TGTGCCAGTAGTACCCGACTAAATACGCAGTATTTT.

V gene TRBV5-6 combines with J gene TRBJ2-7; a possible D gene is TRBD2 (5 bases). Trimming removed 1 base at V and 6 bases at J, with 23 bases between. CDR1 and CDR2 from the germline V gene are SGHDT and YYEEEE. CDR3 length: 17 amino acids. In nucleotides, the CDR3 is TGTGCCAGCAGCTTGCCCCGGACGCCCCTCCGGGAACGCGAGCAGTACTTC. Translation: CASSLPRTPLREREQYF. The full variable domain, in which reference TRBV5-6 and TRBJ2-7 provide the parts outside the CDR3, is DAGVTQSPTHLIKTRGQQVTLRCSPKSGHDTVSWYQQALGQGPQFIFQYYEEEERQRGNFPDRFSGHQFPNYSSELNVNALLLGDSALYLCASSLPRTPLREREQYFGPGTRLTVT.